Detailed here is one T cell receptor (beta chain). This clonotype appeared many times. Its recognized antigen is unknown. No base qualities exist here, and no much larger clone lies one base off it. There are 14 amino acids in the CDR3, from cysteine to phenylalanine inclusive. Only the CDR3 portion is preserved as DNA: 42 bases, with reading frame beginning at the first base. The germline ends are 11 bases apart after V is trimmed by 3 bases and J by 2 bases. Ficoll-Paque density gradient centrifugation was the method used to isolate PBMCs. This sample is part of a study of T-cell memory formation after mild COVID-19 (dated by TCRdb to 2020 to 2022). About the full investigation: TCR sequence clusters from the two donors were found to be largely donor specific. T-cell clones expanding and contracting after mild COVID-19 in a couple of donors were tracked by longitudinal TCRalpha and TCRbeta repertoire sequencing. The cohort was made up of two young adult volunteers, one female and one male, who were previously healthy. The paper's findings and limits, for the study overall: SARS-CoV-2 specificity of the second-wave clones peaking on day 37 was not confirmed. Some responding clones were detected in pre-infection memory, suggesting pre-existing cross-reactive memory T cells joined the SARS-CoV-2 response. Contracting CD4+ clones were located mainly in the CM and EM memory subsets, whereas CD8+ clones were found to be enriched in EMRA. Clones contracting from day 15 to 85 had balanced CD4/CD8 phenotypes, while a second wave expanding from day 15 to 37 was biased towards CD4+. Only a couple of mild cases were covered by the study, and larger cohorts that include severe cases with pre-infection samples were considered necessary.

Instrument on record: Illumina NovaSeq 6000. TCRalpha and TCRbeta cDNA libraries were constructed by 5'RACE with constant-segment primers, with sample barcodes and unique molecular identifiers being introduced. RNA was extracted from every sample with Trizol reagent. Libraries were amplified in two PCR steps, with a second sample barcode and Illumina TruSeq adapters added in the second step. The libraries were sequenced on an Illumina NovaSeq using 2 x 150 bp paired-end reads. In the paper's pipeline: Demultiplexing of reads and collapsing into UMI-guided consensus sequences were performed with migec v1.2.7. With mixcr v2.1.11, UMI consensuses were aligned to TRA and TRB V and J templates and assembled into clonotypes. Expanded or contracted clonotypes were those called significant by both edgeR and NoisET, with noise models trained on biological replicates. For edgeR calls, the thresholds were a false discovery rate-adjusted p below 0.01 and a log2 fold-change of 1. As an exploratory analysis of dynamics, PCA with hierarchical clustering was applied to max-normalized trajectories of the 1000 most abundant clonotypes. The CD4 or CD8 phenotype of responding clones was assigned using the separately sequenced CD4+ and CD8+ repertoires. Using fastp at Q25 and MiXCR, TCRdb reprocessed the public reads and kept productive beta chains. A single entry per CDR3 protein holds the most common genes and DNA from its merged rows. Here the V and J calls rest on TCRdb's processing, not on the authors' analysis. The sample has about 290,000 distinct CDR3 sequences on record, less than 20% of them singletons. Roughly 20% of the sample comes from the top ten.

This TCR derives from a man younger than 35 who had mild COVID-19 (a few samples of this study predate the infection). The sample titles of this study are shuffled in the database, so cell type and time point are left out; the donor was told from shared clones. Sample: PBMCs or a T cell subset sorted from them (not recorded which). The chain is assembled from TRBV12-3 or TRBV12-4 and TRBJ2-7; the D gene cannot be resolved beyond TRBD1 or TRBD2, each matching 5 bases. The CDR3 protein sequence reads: CASSLTQGPYEQYF. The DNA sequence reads TGTGCCAGCAGTTTGACGCAGGGACCCTACGAGCAGTACTTC.